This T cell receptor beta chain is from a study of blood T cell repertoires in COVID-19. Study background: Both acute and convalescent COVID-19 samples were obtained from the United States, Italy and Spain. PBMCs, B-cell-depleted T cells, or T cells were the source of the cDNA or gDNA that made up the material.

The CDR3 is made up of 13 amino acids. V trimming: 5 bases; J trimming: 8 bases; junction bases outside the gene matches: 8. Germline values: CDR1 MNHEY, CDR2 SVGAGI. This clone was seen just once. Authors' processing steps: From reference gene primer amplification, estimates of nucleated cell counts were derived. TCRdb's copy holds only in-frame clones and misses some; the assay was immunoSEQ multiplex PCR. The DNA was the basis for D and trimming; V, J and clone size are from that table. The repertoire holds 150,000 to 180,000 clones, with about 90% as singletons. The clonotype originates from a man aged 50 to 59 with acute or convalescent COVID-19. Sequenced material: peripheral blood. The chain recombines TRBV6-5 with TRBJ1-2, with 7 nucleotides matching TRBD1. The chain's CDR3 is CASSNDRVGGYTF. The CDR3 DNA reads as TGTGCCAGCAGTAACGACAGGGTCGGCGGCTACACCTTC.